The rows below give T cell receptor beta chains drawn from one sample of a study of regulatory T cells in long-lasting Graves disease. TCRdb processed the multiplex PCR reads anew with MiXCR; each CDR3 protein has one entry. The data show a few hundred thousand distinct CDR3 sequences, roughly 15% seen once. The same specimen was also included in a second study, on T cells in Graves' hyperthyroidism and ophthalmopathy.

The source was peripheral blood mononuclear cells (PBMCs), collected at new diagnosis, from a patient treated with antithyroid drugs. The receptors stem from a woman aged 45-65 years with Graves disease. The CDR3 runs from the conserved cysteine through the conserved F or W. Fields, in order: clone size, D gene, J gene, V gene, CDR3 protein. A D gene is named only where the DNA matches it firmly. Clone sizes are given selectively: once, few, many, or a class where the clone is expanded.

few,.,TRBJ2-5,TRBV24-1,CATSDPDRQETQYF
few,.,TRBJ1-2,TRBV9,CASSPRGPRDGYTF
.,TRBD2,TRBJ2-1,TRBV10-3,CAISETSGSYNEQFF
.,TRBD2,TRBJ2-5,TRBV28,CASSQLGGIETQYF
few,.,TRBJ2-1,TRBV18,CASSPSGAEGWPFNEQFF
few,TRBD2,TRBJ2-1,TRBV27,CASSSLAATYNEQFF
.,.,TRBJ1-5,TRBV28,CASSFPGNQPQHF
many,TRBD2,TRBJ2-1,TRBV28,CASNFGLAEYNEQFF
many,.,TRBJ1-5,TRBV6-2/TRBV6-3,CASSYEPSNQPQHF
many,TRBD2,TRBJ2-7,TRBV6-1,CASRPGLAGAEQYF
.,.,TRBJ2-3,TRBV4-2,CASSHDGPAGDTQYF
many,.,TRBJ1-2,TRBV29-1,CSIQGAANYGYTF
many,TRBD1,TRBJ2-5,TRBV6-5,CASSYTSGQGRQETQYF
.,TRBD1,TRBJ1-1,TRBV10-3,CAISGVGRDRNEAFF
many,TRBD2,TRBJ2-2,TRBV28,CASSLPGGQNTGELFF
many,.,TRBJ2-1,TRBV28,CAIKGESSYNEQFF
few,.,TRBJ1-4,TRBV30,CASDKATNEKLFF
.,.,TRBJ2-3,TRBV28,CASSTASSSTDTQYF
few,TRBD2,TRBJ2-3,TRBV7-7,CASSPGTSGTTDTQYF
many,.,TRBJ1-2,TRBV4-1,CASSQERQIYGYTF
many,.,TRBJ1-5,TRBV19,CASSIQWGNQPQHF
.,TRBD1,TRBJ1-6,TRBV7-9,CASSLALGTANSPLHF
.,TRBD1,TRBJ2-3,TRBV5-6,CASSLRTGGSTDTQYF
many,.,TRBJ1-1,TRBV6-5,CASSYSPSRSGTEAFF
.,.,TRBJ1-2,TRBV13,CASNLYGSYGYTF
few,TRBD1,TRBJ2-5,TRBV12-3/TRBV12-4,CASTHSGGPQETQYF
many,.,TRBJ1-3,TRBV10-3,CAISESRTSGNTIYF
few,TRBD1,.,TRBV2,CASSASGGASVIQYF